These 25 T cell receptor beta chains were sequenced from one sample in a study of CD8 T cells in Susac syndrome. The RNA, about 0.5 to 1 ug, was put through reverse transcription using random hexamers. TCRdb processed the immunoSEQ multiplex PCR reads anew with MiXCR; each CDR3 protein has one entry. The data hold some 150,000 distinct CDR3 sequences, with around 94% observed a single time. Material for sequencing was CD4+ T cells from PBMCs. The receptors originated from a human donor in good health.

V gene TRBV25-1 combines with J gene TRBJ1-1; D possibly corresponds to TRBD1 (5 bases). Trimming cost V 1 base and J 11 bases, with 14 bases left between them. The CDR3 totals 13 residues. Germline lookup yields CDR1 MGHDK and CDR2 SYGVNS. The CDR3: CASSESIRGLAFF. The CDR3 bases are TGTGCCAGCAGTGAATCCATCCGGGGCCTCGCTTTCTTT.

This chain joins TRBV7-2 and TRBJ1-5; the D gene is possibly TRBD1 (5 bases). Trimming stripped 5 bases from V and 5 bases from J, with 10 bases between. The germline gives CDR1 SGHTA, CDR2 FQGNSA. The CDR3 consists of 13 residues. In DNA, the CDR3 is TGTGCCAGCAGCGCACCGGGGGATCAGCCCCAGCATTTT. It specifies CASSAPGDQPQHF.

The chain combines TRBV1 with TRBJ1-4. TRBV1 is designated a pseudogene. CDR3 length: 18 amino acids. This chain's CDR3 is CTSSQDKVKAATNEKLFF. The CDR3 DNA reads TGCACCAGCAGCCAAGATAAGGTGAAAGCCGCAACTAATGAAAAACTGTTTTTT.

CDR3 coding DNA: TGTGCCAGCACCGGGACTAGCGGGAGAAATACGCAGTATTTT. It yields the protein CASTGTSGRNTQYF. This chain uses TRBV27 with TRBJ2-3, with 14 nucleotides matching TRBD2. Unmatched junction bases numbered 4, after V lost 7 bases and J lost 7 bases. The CDR3 has 14 amino acids. CDR1 is MNHEY and CDR2 is SMNVEV in the germline V gene (reference sequence).

The rearrangement joins TRBV23-1 to TRBJ1-5, with unresolved D. TRBV23-1 is known as an ORF, though its function is uncertain. V lost 6 bases to trimming and J lost 2 bases, with 14 bases between them. This CDR3 is 15 amino acids long. The chain's CDR3 is CASSARTCGNQPQHF. In DNA, the CDR3 is TGCGCCAGCAGCGCCCGGACGTGCGGCAATCAGCCCCAGCATTTT.

The CDR3 loop reads CSAPGLAGPLGNEQYF. The CDR3 DNA reads TGCAGTGCTCCAGGACTAGCGGGACCCCTTGGGAACGAGCAGTACTTC. The chain uses TRBV20-1 and TRBJ2-7; 12 bases are a match to TRBD2. The V segment lost 5 bases and the J segment 5 bases; nucleotides outside the gene matches: 13. Germline V gene data show CDR1 as DFQATT and CDR2 as SNEGSKA (reference sequence). The CDR3 runs to 16 residues.

The DNA of the CDR3 is TGCGCCAGCAGCACCCGGGACCGAGGAAACGAGCAGTACTTC. It codes for CASSTRDRGNEQYF. The V and J genes are TRBV5-1 and TRBJ2-7; either TRBD1 or TRBD2 may fit D (5 bases each). The V end lost 4 bases, the J end lost 5 bases, and 16 bases lay between the germline ends. Germline V gene sequence: CDR1 SGHRS, CDR2 YFSETQ. The CDR3 totals 14 residues.

V usage is TRBV7-2 and J usage is TRBJ1-2, with 9 bases identical to TRBD1. Looked up from germline, CDR1 is SGHTA and CDR2 is FQGNSA. The V and J ends lost 1 base and 2 bases, in that order; junction bases with no gene match: 5. CDR3 length: 16 residues. CDR3 in amino acids: CASSLVLGTGNYGYTF. The CDR3 DNA reads TGTGCCAGCAGCTTAGTTTTAGGGACAGGGAACTATGGCTACACCTTC.

This clonotype came up once. The gene calls are TRBV10-3 and TRBJ1-2, with D tentatively TRBD1 (5 bases). The CDR3 extends over 13 amino acids. The germline V gene has CDR1 ENHRY and CDR2 SYGVKD. V lost 10 bases, J lost 0 bases, and 12 bases lay in between. The CDR3 coding sequence is TGTGCCACGGCCCCAGGGACTAACTATGGCTACACCTTC. Its protein is CATAPGTNYGYTF.

The genes are TRBV6-1 and TRBJ1-5; tentative D call: TRBD1 (6 bases). The V and J ends lost 2 bases and 9 bases respectively, with 11 bases between them. The CDR3 has 13 residues. From germline, CDR1 is MNHNS and CDR2 SASEGT. The CDR3 reads CASSEQGNGPQHF. CDR3 sequence (DNA): TGTGCCAGCAGTGAACAGGGGAACGGGCCCCAGCATTTT.

The V call is TRBV29-1, the J call TRBJ1-5; D not certain. The V end lost 5 bases, the J end lost 2 bases, and 10 bases lay between the germline ends. Germline-derived CDR1 and CDR2 are SQVTM and ANQGSEA. CDR3 size: 13 residues. CDR3 loop: CSVRQAGNQPQHF. The CDR3, as DNA: TGCAGCGTTAGGCAAGCAGGCAATCAGCCCCAGCATTTT.

The chain combines TRBV28 with TRBJ1-1, with D possibly matching TRBD1 (6 bases). The CDR3 is 14 residues long. Per germline, CDR1 MDHEN and CDR2 SYDVKM. V dropped 6 bases and J dropped 8 bases, with 19 bases sitting between them. CDR3 sequence (DNA): TGTGCCAGCAGAGTTACCGGGACACCTACAGAAGCTTTCTTT. Amino acid sequence: CASRVTGTPTEAFF.

V usage is TRBV19 and J usage is TRBJ2-5, with a tentative D call TRBD1 (5 bases). The CDR3 totals 13 residues. V lost 2 bases and J 4 bases, leaving 8 bases between the germline ends. In germline, CDR1 is LNHDA, CDR2 SQIVND (reference sequence). The CDR3 spells CASSIQGVETQYF. In nucleotides, the CDR3 is TGTGCCAGTAGTATACAAGGGGTAGAGACCCAGTACTTC.

The rearrangement uses TRBV24-1 and TRBJ2-1; TRBD1 aligns across 11 bases. Germline V CDR1 and CDR2: KGHDR, SFDVKD. Germline trimming cut 2 bases from V and 9 bases from J; bases unmatched to any gene: 5. The CDR3 sequence is 15 residues long. The chain's CDR3 is CATSDSGTGGVEQFF. CDR3 coding DNA: TGTGCCACCAGTGATTCCGGGACAGGGGGGGTTGAGCAGTTCTTC.

The V and J genes are TRBV10-3 and TRBJ2-4; 10 positions match TRBD1. Germline V gives CDR1 ENHRY, CDR2 SYGVKD. The CDR3 loop spans 16 amino acids. The V gene end was trimmed by 5 bases and the J gene end by 7 bases; junction bases not matched to a gene: 11. The CDR3 nucleotides read TGTGCCATCAGTCCCGGACAGGGGGTCCTCGGGAACATTCAGTACTTC. This codes for CAISPGQGVLGNIQYF.

The chain uses TRBV9 and TRBJ2-1; tentative D call: TRBD2 (7 bases). Germline assignment: CDR1 SGDLS and CDR2 YYNGEE. The CDR3 covers 16 residues. V was trimmed by 0 bases and J by 3 bases, leaving 13 bases between them. CDR3: CASSVAEGEGYNEQFF. The DNA of the CDR3 is TGTGCCAGCAGCGTAGCTGAGGGGGAGGGCTACAATGAGCAGTTCTTC.

This chain joins TRBV20-1 and TRBJ1-5, with D perhaps matching TRBD1 (6 bases). Germline V gene data show CDR1 as DFQATT and CDR2 as SNEGSKA (reference sequence). CDR3 length: 13 residues. V gave up 3 bases and J gave up 3 bases, with 9 bases separating them. The CDR3 DNA follows: TGCAGTGCTAGCAGGGGATACAATCAGCCCCAGCATTTT. Translation gives CSASRGYNQPQHF.

V and J are TRBV2 and TRBJ2-4; D perhaps matches TRBD1 (5 bases). The germline V gene encodes CDR1 SNHLY and CDR2 FYNNEI. The CDR3 loop spans 14 amino acids. With 2 bases removed from V and 7 bases from J, the gap between germline ends came to 12 bases. DNA for the CDR3: TGTGCCAGCAGTGAATGGCAGGGCCTGAACATTCAGTACTTC. This codes for CASSEWQGLNIQYF.

The V call is TRBV5-1, the J call TRBJ2-7; possible D gene TRBD1, 6 bases. This CDR3 is 15 amino acids long. V was clipped by 4 bases and J by 1 base, with 15 bases between them. CDR1 and CDR2 from the germline V gene are SGHRS and YFSETQ. In DNA, the CDR3 is TGCGCCAGCAGCACACAGACAGGTTATTCCTACGAGCAGTACTTC. This encodes CASSTQTGYSYEQYF.

In nucleotides, the CDR3 is TGCGCCAGCAGTCCCCAGGGACAGGGGACCGGGGAGCTGTTTTTT. The encoded protein is CASSPQGQGTGELFF. The genes are TRBV23-1 and TRBJ2-2, with 10 positions matching TRBD1. TRBV23-1 is classed as an ORF, of uncertain function. This CDR3 has 15 amino acids. V trimming: 4 bases; J trimming: 5 bases; junction bases outside the gene matches: 4.

CDR3 sequence reads: CASRRTSGLTINEQFF. The CDR3 DNA reads as TGTGCCAGCAGAAGAACTAGCGGGTTAACCATCAATGAGCAGTTCTTC. The rearrangement uses TRBV6-6 and TRBJ2-1, with TRBD2 matching 9 bases. There are 16 residues in the CDR3. The junction had 12 bases not matched to a gene; V was cut back by 6 bases and J by 6 bases. Germline loops: CDR1 MNHNY, CDR2 SVGAGI (reference sequence).

The chain combines TRBV2 with TRBJ1-2, with D uncertain. This CDR3 has 12 amino acids. Per germline, CDR1 SNHLY and CDR2 FYNNEI. V was clipped by 4 bases and J by 2 bases, with 5 bases between them. CDR3 DNA: TGTGCCAGCAGTGTCGAAAACTATGGCTACACCTTC. As protein: CASSVENYGYTF. Filled out from reference TRBV2 and TRBJ1-2, the complete variable domain reads EPEVTQTPSHQVTQMGQEVILRCVPISNHLYFYWYRQILGQKVEFLVSFYNNEISEKSEIFDDQFSVERPDGSNFTLKIRSTKLEDSAMYFCASSVENYGYTFGSGTRLTVV.

The chain carries TRBV29-1 and TRBJ1-5; D might be TRBD1 (5 bases). V was clipped by 7 bases and J by 7 bases, with 20 bases between them. The CDR3 has 14 amino acids. Germline-derived CDR1 and CDR2 are SQVTM and ANQGSEA. CDR3 bases: TGCAGCGCCGCGACGGGGGGAGGCGGACAGCCCCAGCATTTT. Its translation is CSAATGGGGQPQHF. The full variable domain, rest sourced from reference TRBV29-1 and TRBJ1-5, is SAVISQKPSRDICQRGTSLTIQCQVDSQVTMMFWYRQQPGQSLTLIATANQGSEATYESGFVIDKFPISRPNLTFSTLTVSNMSPEDSSIYLCSAATGGGGQPQHFGDGTRLSIL.

The chain carries TRBV20-1 and TRBJ2-3; 9 bases match TRBD2. Germline CDR1 DFQATT, CDR2 SNEGSKA (reference sequence). The CDR3 has 14 residues. J gave up 3 bases and V 5 bases, and 6 bases lay outside the gene matches. The CDR3 here is CSAPRSGSTDTQYF. In nucleotides, the CDR3 is TGCAGTGCTCCTCGTAGCGGGAGTACAGATACGCAGTATTTT.

This sequence joins TRBV6-5 and TRBJ1-3, with 9 nucleotides matching TRBD1. The CDR3 totals 15 residues. CDR1 and CDR2 from the germline V gene are MNHEY and SVGAGI. V shed 5 bases and J 3 bases; nucleotides not matched to a gene: 5. CDR3 DNA sequence: TGTGCCAGCAGTGGGACAGGGAATCTTGGAAACACCATATATTTT. Translation: CASSGTGNLGNTIYF.